This TCR beta chain appears in the sequencing data of a study of identical twins. General study findings and limits: Insertions were reduced in abundant cord blood beta clonotypes but not in memory repertoires. Monozygotic twin pairs showed more out-of-frame TCR alpha sharing than models estimated. Cross-sectional statistics underpinned the conclusions; the same donors were not followed.

The CDR3 has 18 amino acids. The germline CDR1 and CDR2 sequences are KGHSH and LQKENI. The V end was cut by 2 bases, the J end by 0 bases, with 19 bases between. This clonotype came up a few times. Its antigen is currently unknown. MiXCR, applied by TCRdb to the 5' RACE reads, yields one record per CDR3 protein. The repertoire holds hundreds of thousands of distinct CDR3 sequences, with 20% to 25% as singletons. The same sample was also used in a study of yellow fever vaccine responses in identical twins.

The sequence was collected from a woman aged 18 to 35 in good health. This chain joins TRBV18 and TRBJ2-5; maybe TRBD1 (5 bases). The sample taken for sequencing was CD4+ T cells sorted from blood. The DNA of the CDR3 is TGTGCCAGCTCACCATTCCTCCTGACAGACCAGTACCAAGAGACCCAGTACTTC. It yields the protein CASSPFLLTDQYQETQYF.